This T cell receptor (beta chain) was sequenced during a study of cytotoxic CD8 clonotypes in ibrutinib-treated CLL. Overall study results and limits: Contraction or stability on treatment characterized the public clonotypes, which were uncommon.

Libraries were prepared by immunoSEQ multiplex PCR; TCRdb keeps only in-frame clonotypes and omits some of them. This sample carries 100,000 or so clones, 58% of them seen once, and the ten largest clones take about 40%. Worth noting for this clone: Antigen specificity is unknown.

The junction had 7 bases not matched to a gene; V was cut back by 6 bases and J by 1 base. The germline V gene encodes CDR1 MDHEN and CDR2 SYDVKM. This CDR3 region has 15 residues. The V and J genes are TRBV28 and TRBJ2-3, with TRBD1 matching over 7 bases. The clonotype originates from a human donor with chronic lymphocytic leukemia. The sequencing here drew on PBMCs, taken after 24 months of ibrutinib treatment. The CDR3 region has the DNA TGTGCCAGCAGCGGCAACAGGGGCCGCACAGATACGCAGTATTTT. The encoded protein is CASSGNRGRTDTQYF.